The entry below gives a single T cell receptor beta chain sequence along with its context. Its antigen is not yet known. It has no much larger one-base neighbor in the sample; base qualities were not kept. This sample was included in a study of blood T cell repertoires in COVID-19 (dated by TCRdb to the early 2020s). General notes on the study: The collaborator samples originated in the United States, Italy and Spain and spanned the acute and convalescent phases of COVID-19. The prospective study material was composed of cDNA or gDNA derived from T cells, B-cell-depleted T cells, or PBMCs. The dataset comprised deeply sampled blood TCRbeta repertoires from subjects exposed to, actively infected with, or recovered from COVID-19. The repertoires were released in a freely available public database meant as a resource for research on the immune response to SARS-CoV-2. Samples were obtained from the ongoing ImmuneRACE study (first 160 participants) and from about 1,300 subjects provided by 6 global collaborators. Sample metadata almost always included a de-identified subject ID, COVID-19 status, age in years and sex. HLA class I and class II types, where available, came from metadata supplied by the sample provider rather than from assay-based typing. What the study reported, not specific to this receptor: Clinical and demographic metadata were provided uncurated, with the amount varying by source and participant.

Collaborating institutions collected whole blood in K2EDTA tubes following their own protocols. For TCRbeta analysis, collaborator samples were shipped as frozen whole blood, as isolated PBMCs, or as DNA extracted from either sample type. TCRbeta CDR3 regions were amplified from genomic DNA using the immunoSEQ Assay, a bias-controlled multiplex PCR. Per the original workflow: Nucleated cell counts per sample were estimated from amplification of reference gene primers within the assay. To quantify the absolute abundance of each unique TCRbeta CDR3 rearrangement, sequence reads were collapsed and filtered. For each sample, productive Simpson clonality was calculated as the square root of Simpson's diversity index across productive rearrangements. TCRdb re-hosts the immuneACCESS table, in-frame sequences only. Its copies lack some clones; in the studies checked, an unresolved V gene accounts for under half of them, and the cause for the rest is not known. Clonal size and the V and J genes are those of that table, whereas D and trimming came from the DNA. A total of tens of thousands of clones appear in this sample, roughly 90% of them only once. Roughly 4.8% of the sample is held by the ten biggest clonotypes.

V gives up 5 bases and J gives up 0 bases, and the segment between their germline ends measures 12 bases. Including cysteine and phenylalanine, the CDR3 has 15 amino acids. Of all the DNA, just the CDR3 is kept, 45 bases in frame from base 1. The germline V gene sets CDR1 to KGHSH and CDR2 to LQKENI. The specimen was peripheral blood. This sequence uses TRBV18 and TRBJ2-3; TRBD1 is a possible D gene, resting on 5 matching bases. This receptor was obtained from a man in his fifties or sixties with acute or convalescent COVID-19. The CDR3 protein sequence reads: CASSNRQSSTDTQYF. The DNA sequence is as follows: TGTGCCAGCTCAAATAGACAGTCTAGCACAGATACGCAGTATTTT.